These 12 T cell receptor beta chains originate from one sample sequenced in a study of cytomegalovirus exposure and HLA in healthy donors. With 60 Vbeta and 13 Jbeta primers, the PCR was carried out. TCRdb keeps only in-frame clones here, not all; method: immunoSEQ multiplex PCR. The data contain some 120,000 clones, around a tenth of them singletons. Sequenced material: PBMCs. These receptors all stem from a man between 25 and 39 years old in good health and CMV-seronegative.

This chain connects TRBV9 to TRBJ2-5, with D possibly TRBD2 on 5 matching bases. The germline gives CDR1 SGDLS, CDR2 YYNGEE. This CDR3 is 15 amino acids long. Trimming pared 3 bases from V and 5 bases from J, leaving 17 bases between. The CDR3: CASSGPGPRRETQYF. The DNA for the CDR3 is TGTGCCAGCAGCGGCCCCGGCCCCCGGAGGGAGACCCAGTACTTC.

This clone was seen a few times. This chain connects TRBV25-1 to TRBJ1-1; no firm D call. Germline CDR1 MGHDK, CDR2 SYGVNS. Trimming left V 6 bases short and J 0 bases short, with 8 bases between. There are 13 residues in the CDR3. CDR3 amino acids: CASSVSLNTEAFF. The CDR3 DNA follows: TGTGCCAGCAGCGTGTCCCTGAACACTGAAGCTTTCTTT.

The chain uses TRBV7-3 and TRBJ2-7; 8 bases are a match to TRBD2. Germline V gene data show CDR1 as SGHTA and CDR2 as FQGTGA. V gave up 5 bases and J gave up 12 bases; unmatched junction bases: 12. The CDR3 sequence is 13 residues long. The chain's CDR3 is CASSVMRGDSVYF. The CDR3, as DNA: TGTGCCAGCAGCGTAATGCGGGGGGATTCGGTGTACTTC. The variable domain in full, with the rest retrieved from reference TRBV7-3 and TRBJ2-7, is GAGVSQTPSNKVTEKGKYVELRCDPISGHTALYWYRQSLGQGPEFLIYFQGTGAADDSGLPNDRFFAVRPEGSVSTLKIQRTERGDSAVYLCASSVMRGDSVYFGPGTRLTVT.

The sample holds many counts of this clone. The V call is TRBV10-2, the J call TRBJ2-1; D uncertain. Germline CDR1 WSHSY, CDR2 SAAADI. The CDR3 contains 11 residues. Trimming took off 3 bases at V and 10 bases at J, with 7 bases between the two ends. The CDR3 nucleotides are TGCGCCAGCAGTGATTATCCCGAGCAGTTCTTC. Translated: CASSDYPEQFF.

The chain uses TRBV11-2 and TRBJ2-1; 11 positions agree with TRBD2. Germline V lookup: CDR1 SGHAT, CDR2 FQNNGV. V trimming: 5 bases; J trimming: 5 bases; junction bases outside the gene matches: 5. This CDR3 contains 15 residues. CDR3 sequence: CASSPGTSGDNEQFF. The CDR3 DNA is TGTGCCAGCAGCCCGGGGACTAGCGGCGACAATGAGCAGTTCTTC. Full variable domain (missing parts from reference TRBV11-2 and TRBJ2-1): EAGVAQSPRYKIIEKRQSVAFWCNPISGHATLYWYQQILGQGPKLLIQFQNNGVVDDSQLPKDRFSAERLKGVDSTLKIQPAKLEDSAVYLCASSPGTSGDNEQFFGPGTRLTVL.

V is TRBV5-1 and J is TRBJ2-1; a weak D match, TRBD1 (5 bases). The germline gives CDR1 SGHRS, CDR2 YFSETQ. V was clipped by 0 bases and J by 3 bases, with 10 bases between them. This CDR3 is 15 amino acids long. CDR3 region: CASSLAGSDYNEQFF. The CDR3 DNA sequence: TGCGCCAGCAGCTTGGCAGGGTCCGACTACAATGAGCAGTTCTTC.

The chain recombines TRBV11-2 with TRBJ1-1; the D gene is possibly TRBD1 (6 bases). The CDR3 spans 15 residues. Germline V CDR1 and CDR2: SGHAT, FQNNGV. The germline V and J ends were trimmed by 3 bases and 0 bases, with 11 bases remaining between them. The CDR3 sequence: CASSLPYRVNTEAFF. Here the CDR3 DNA reads TGTGCCAGCAGCTTGCCTTACAGGGTGAACACTGAAGCTTTCTTT. The full variable domain, with the rest looked up from reference TRBV11-2 and TRBJ1-1, is EAGVAQSPRYKIIEKRQSVAFWCNPISGHATLYWYQQILGQGPKLLIQFQNNGVVDDSQLPKDRFSAERLKGVDSTLKIQPAKLEDSAVYLCASSLPYRVNTEAFFGQGTRLTVV.

This clone turned up a few times. The genes are TRBV21-1 and TRBJ1-3; no check of the table's D call, TRBD1, against the DNA was made. TRBV21-1 is listed as a pseudogene. This CDR3 comprises 11 residues. The CDR3 nucleotides read TGTGCCAGCCGGCTGGGGGACAGCCCAAACTTT. This translates into CASRLGDSPNF.

This clone has a handful of counts. The chain employs TRBV19 and TRBJ2-7; tentatively, D is TRBD1 (6 bases). From germline, CDR1 is LNHDA and CDR2 SQIVND (reference sequence). CDR3 length: 14 amino acids. The ends were cut back, 0 bases at V and 3 bases at J, with 9 bases in the middle. CDR3 sequence (DNA): TGTGCCAGTAGTATAGACAGGGGCGACTACGAGCAGTACTTC. Protein: CASSIDRGDYEQYF.

There are a few counts of this clone. This chain joins TRBV7-3 and TRBJ2-2; possibly TRBD2 for D (5 bases). Germline V gene lookup returns CDR1 SGHTA and CDR2 FQGTGA. The CDR3 spans 17 residues. Trimming took 0 bases from V and 1 from J, leaving 12 bases between them. For the CDR3, the DNA is TGTGCCAGCAGCTTAACAATTCAGCGGAAGAACACCGGGGAGCTGTTTTTT. Translation: CASSLTIQRKNTGELFF.

The V and J genes are TRBV14 and TRBJ2-1; 10 nucleotides agree with TRBD2. V was pared by 4 bases and J by 0 bases, with 3 bases of the junction left unmatched. Germline CDR1 and CDR2: SGHDN and FVKESK. The CDR3 length is 16 residues. For the CDR3, the DNA is TGTGCCAGCAGCCGACTAGCGGGTAGCTCCTACAATGAGCAGTTCTTC. Amino acid sequence: CASSRLAGSSYNEQFF.

This clone was counted between two and nine times. J is TRBJ2-5 and V is TRBV6-5; D is perhaps TRBD2 (5 bases). The CDR3 length is 13 residues. V lost 8 bases and J 2 bases, leaving 12 bases between the germline ends. Germline CDR1 MNHEY, CDR2 SVGAGI. The DNA of the CDR3 is TGTGCCAGCGGGAGAGTAAAGCAAGAGACCCAGTACTTC. Protein sequence: CASGRVKQETQYF.